A single T cell receptor (beta chain) is shown here with its context. Its specificity is unknown. The method was immunoSEQ multiplex PCR; TCRdb's version includes in-frame clones alone and lacks a portion of them. Of 55,000 to 60,000 clones in the sample, over 90% were seen once. This record belongs to a study of OX40 agonist ivuxolimab in advanced cancers. The CDR3 is 14 amino acids. Looked up from germline, CDR1 is MDHEN and CDR2 is SYDVKM. The germline V and J ends were trimmed by 2 bases and 0 bases, with 8 bases remaining between them. Findings of the study overall: Certain nonresponders additionally had low normalized T-cell clonal expansion.

The sequence derives from an adult with an advanced solid tumor such as melanoma, head and neck, liver or kidney cancer. The starting material was CD4+ or CD8+ T cells sorted from blood, obtained in a trial of the OX40 agonist ivuxolimab. This chain uses TRBV28 with TRBJ2-7, with D perhaps matching TRBD1 (6 bases). In DNA form, the CDR3 reads TGTGCCAGCAGTTTACAGGGGAGCTCCTACGAGCAGTACTTC. This codes for CASSLQGSSYEQYF.